The 20 T cell receptor beta chains below all came from one sample that was sequenced in a study of cytomegalovirus exposure and HLA in healthy donors. The method was immunoSEQ multiplex PCR; TCRdb's version includes in-frame clones alone and lacks a portion of them. The sample carries 66,000 or so clones, around 97% recorded once. Sequencing input: PBMCs. Source of these receptors: a woman between 18 and 30 years old in good health and CMV-seropositive.

V usage is TRBV30 and J usage is TRBJ2-1, with a weak D call TRBD2 (5 bases). The CDR3 is 13 residues long. Trimming removed 4 bases from V and 3 bases from J, with 10 bases in between. The germline V gene has CDR1 GTSNPN and CDR2 SVGIG (reference sequence). In nucleotides, the CDR3 is TGTGCCTGGAAACTAGTGAACTACAATGAGCAGTTCTTC. It translates to CAWKLVNYNEQFF.

The J gene is TRBJ2-1, the V gene TRBV7-2; 7 nucleotides agree with TRBD1. The CDR3 length is 19 residues. Per germline, CDR1 SGHTA and CDR2 FQGNSA. The J segment lost 2 bases and the V segment lost 5 bases, leaving 18 bases of the junction unmatched. The CDR3 DNA follows: TGTGCCAGCAGCACGCAAGACAGGGCCTATTCTCGTGCCTACAATGAGCAGTTCTTC. Its translation is CASSTQDRAYSRAYNEQFF.

The chain uses TRBV2 and TRBJ2-7; 11 bases agree with TRBD2. V lost 7 bases, J lost 2 bases, and 7 bases stayed unmatched. The germline gives CDR1 SNHLY, CDR2 FYNNEI. The CDR3 is made up of 15 amino acids. CDR3 nucleotide sequence: TGTGCCAGCAACATACTAGCGGGAGTTGCCTACGAGCAGTACTTC. This gives the protein CASNILAGVAYEQYF.

This chain joins TRBV15 and TRBJ2-7; 7 positions match TRBD2. This CDR3 contains 14 residues. J was trimmed by 2 bases and V by 6 bases; bases with no gene match: 7. Germline CDR1 reads LNHNV; CDR2 reads YYDKDF (reference sequence). This CDR3 is CATSKSGIPYEQYF. CDR3 sequence (DNA): TGTGCCACCAGTAAGAGCGGGATTCCCTACGAGCAGTACTTC.

There are a few counts of this clone. The chain combines TRBV27 with TRBJ1-1; the D gene is possibly TRBD1 (5 bases). V was clipped by 3 bases and J by 6 bases, with 11 bases between them. CDR1 and CDR2 (germline): MNHEY, SMNVEV (reference sequence). This CDR3 region has 13 residues. The CDR3 nucleotides read TGTGCCAGCAGTTTTCGCGGACAAGCTGAAGCTTTCTTT. Translating it yields CASSFRGQAEAFF.

This chain connects TRBV11-2 to TRBJ2-7, with D tentatively TRBD2 (6 bases). The V and J ends lost 1 base and 4 bases respectively, with 14 bases between them. Per the germline V gene, CDR1 is SGHAT and CDR2 is FQNNGV. The CDR3 sequence is 15 residues long. The CDR3 here is CASSLVAGSGYEQYF. The CDR3 nucleotides are TGTGCCAGCAGCTTAGTTGCGGGGTCAGGTTACGAGCAGTACTTC.

The chain links TRBV11-2 to TRBJ2-3; no reliable D call. CDR3 size: 14 residues. Per germline, CDR1 SGHAT and CDR2 FQNNGV. Trimming pared 1 base from V and 3 bases from J, leaving 8 bases between. As DNA, the CDR3 is TGTGCCAGCAGCTTAGTGGTTAGTACAGATACGCAGTATTTT. Translating it yields CASSLVVSTDTQYF.

The J gene is TRBJ2-7, the V gene TRBV27; 9 bases match TRBD1. V shed 5 bases and J 4 bases; nucleotides not matched to a gene: 0. The CDR3 covers 12 residues. Per germline, CDR1 MNHEY and CDR2 SMNVEV (reference sequence). The chain's CDR3 is CASSDRGYEQYF. The DNA of the CDR3 is TGTGCCAGCAGTGACAGGGGGTACGAGCAGTACTTC.

This clone was counted only a few times. This sequence joins TRBV27 and TRBJ2-1; D might be TRBD1 (5 bases). Germline CDR1 reads MNHEY; CDR2 reads SMNVEV (reference sequence). V lost 8 bases and J 7 bases, leaving 21 bases between the germline ends. This CDR3 has 15 amino acids. The CDR3 nucleotides are TGTGCCAGCTGTCTCAGGCAGGGCCGAACAAATGAGCAGTTCTTC. This gives the protein CASCLRQGRTNEQFF.

The genes are TRBV20-1 and TRBJ1-1; D not certain. The germline CDR1 and CDR2 sequences are DFQATT and SNEGSKA (reference sequence). The V gene lost 4 bases and the J gene lost 8 bases, with 5 bases spanning the gap. This CDR3 has 9 amino acids. The CDR3 DNA reads TGCAGTGCTAATAGAGAAGCTTTCTTT. Translating it yields CSANREAFF.

This sequence joins TRBV28 and TRBJ1-5, with a tentative D call TRBD1 (5 bases). V lost 2 bases to trimming and J lost 0 bases, with 26 bases between them. The CDR3 contains 21 residues. Germline-derived CDR1 and CDR2 are MDHEN and SYDVKM. Here the CDR3 DNA reads TGTGCCAGCAGTTTACTGCTTCGGGACTTAGGAAGATTGGGTAGCAATCAGCCCCAGCATTTT. Its protein is CASSLLLRDLGRLGSNQPQHF.

The table lists this clone with a count of one. This sequence joins TRBV5-6 and TRBJ2-5; 13 bases match TRBD2. The CDR3 has 16 residues. Germline CDR1 reads SGHDT; CDR2 reads YYEEEE. With V trimmed by 0 bases and J by 4 bases, 3 bases remained unmatched. As DNA, the CDR3 is TGTGCCAGCAGCTTGGTTACTAGCGGGAGGGGAGAGACCCAGTACTTC. This translates into CASSLVTSGRGETQYF.

The V gene is TRBV27, the J gene TRBJ1-4; a possible D gene is TRBD1 (6 bases). The CDR3 runs to 14 residues. Trimming cost V 6 bases and J 7 bases, with 15 bases left between them. The germline gives CDR1 MNHEY, CDR2 SMNVEV (reference sequence). CDR3 residues: CASRLTGLGEKLFF. The CDR3 nucleotides read TGTGCCAGCAGACTTACAGGGTTAGGTGAAAAACTGTTTTTT.

J is TRBJ2-7 and V is TRBV5-6, with 7 bases identical to TRBD1. The CDR3 runs to 16 residues. Germline-derived CDR1 and CDR2 are SGHDT and YYEEEE. Trimming cost V 0 bases and J 1 base; bases outside gene matches: 7. The CDR3 DNA follows: TGTGCCAGCAGCTTGGGACAGGGCTTTGGGTCCTACGAGCAGTACTTC. Protein sequence: CASSLGQGFGSYEQYF.

The chain is built from TRBV30 and TRBJ2-2; D is unresolved. The CDR3 is made up of 13 amino acids. Germline V gene sequence: CDR1 GTSNPN, CDR2 SVGIG (reference sequence). V was pared by 3 bases and J by 1 base, with 6 bases between. CDR3 sequence reads: CAWSYWNTGELFF. The DNA for the CDR3 is TGTGCCTGGAGCTATTGGAACACCGGGGAGCTGTTTTTT.

The CDR3 loop reads CAISEGADTQYF. The CDR3 DNA follows: TGTGCCATCAGTGAGGGGGCGGATACGCAGTATTTT. The V call is TRBV10-3, the J call TRBJ2-3, with a tentative D call TRBD1 (5 bases). CDR1 is ENHRY and CDR2 is SYGVKD in the germline V gene. The CDR3 spans 12 residues. V lost 2 bases and J 6 bases, leaving 6 bases between the germline ends.

The chain combines TRBV19 with TRBJ2-7, with TRBD2 matching 10 bases. Germline CDR1 and CDR2: LNHDA and SQIVND (reference sequence). The CDR3 loop spans 14 amino acids. Trimming removed 8 bases from V and 5 bases from J; junction bases left unmatched: 9. The CDR3 coding sequence is TGTGCCAGTGGTCTAGCGGGAGACAGCCACGAGCAGTACTTC. It is translated as CASGLAGDSHEQYF.

CDR3: CASSSGGRTNEKLFF. The CDR3 DNA is TGTGCCAGCAGTTCGGGGGGGAGGACTAATGAAAAACTGTTTTTT. J is TRBJ1-4 and V is TRBV28, with D possibly matching TRBD1 (5 bases). V was cut by 4 bases and J by 2 bases, with 11 bases left in between. Germline V gene sequence: CDR1 MDHEN, CDR2 SYDVKM. This CDR3 is 15 amino acids long.

In its sample, this clone was seen once. In nucleotides, the CDR3 is TGTGCCAGCAGCTTAACAGGGGGAACAGATACGCAGTATTTT. Protein product: CASSLTGGTDTQYF. V gene TRBV7-3 combines with J gene TRBJ2-3, with D tentatively TRBD1 (6 bases). Looked up from germline, CDR1 is SGHTA and CDR2 is FQGTGA. The V and J ends lost 0 bases and 3 bases respectively, with 7 bases between them. The CDR3 covers 14 residues. The variable domain in full, completed from reference TRBV7-3 and TRBJ2-3, reads GAGVSQTPSNKVTEKGKYVELRCDPISGHTALYWYRQSLGQGPEFLIYFQGTGAADDSGLPNDRFFAVRPEGSVSTLKIQRTERGDSAVYLCASSLTGGTDTQYFGPGTRLTVL.

The J gene is TRBJ2-7, the V gene TRBV5-4; the D gene is possibly TRBD2 (6 bases). Per the germline V gene, CDR1 is SGHNT and CDR2 is YYREEE (reference sequence). The germline V and J ends were trimmed by 5 bases and 5 bases, with 8 bases remaining between them. The CDR3 is 11 amino acids. This CDR3 is CASRGGDEQYF. CDR3 coding DNA: TGTGCCAGCAGGGGCGGGGACGAGCAGTACTTC.